This T cell receptor beta chain was found in a study of T cells after yellow fever vaccination. Looking at the study overall: Each low-cell-number fraction was prepared by means of SMART-Seq v4 Ultra Low Input. Findings of the study overall: A faster peak, day 5 versus 15, was reached by the weaker secondary response. Only a small proportion of the clonotypes turned up in both the CD4 and the CD8 compartments, likely arising from convergent recombination.

Each CDR3 protein gets one entry after TCRdb re-called the 5' RACE reads with MiXCR. The data show some 160,000 distinct CDR3 sequences, with around 8.5% seen just once and around 35% held by the top ten. V lost 5 bases and J lost 3, with 11 bases in between. There are 15 residues in the CDR3. CDR1 is SGHTA, CDR2 FQGTGA, per germline. This clonotype came up a few times. What it recognizes is unknown. Sequences were derived from CD8+ T cells sorted from PBMCs, sampled 45 days after the yellow fever booster vaccination. The gene calls are TRBV7-3 and TRBJ2-6; D tentatively reads TRBD1 or TRBD2 (6 bases each). The sequence was obtained from a man in his late teens or twenties who received the YFV17D yellow fever vaccine. CDR3 residues: CASSPQGGGANVLTF. As DNA, the CDR3 is TGTGCCAGCAGCCCACAGGGAGGTGGGGCCAACGTCCTGACTTTC.